The 14 T cell receptor beta chains listed next were all sequenced from one sample in a study of blood T cell repertoires in COVID-19. Method: immunoSEQ multiplex PCR; TCRdb's copy keeps in-frame clones and lacks some. Of about 230,000 clones listed, roughly 80% were seen once; the top ten hold 6.5% to 9%. Sequencing was done on a sample of peripheral blood. Receptors were obtained from a woman aged 45 to 65 with acute or convalescent COVID-19.

The V call is TRBV6-6, the J call TRBJ1-5; 8 bases fit TRBD1. With V trimmed by 5 bases and J by 4 bases, 13 bases remained unmatched. The germline V gene encodes CDR1 MNHNY and CDR2 SVGAGI (reference sequence). The CDR3 sequence is 17 residues long. CDR3 sequence reads: CASSPNIRTGPNQPQHF. CDR3 sequence (DNA): TGTGCCAGCAGTCCCAATATCCGGACAGGGCCTAATCAGCCCCAGCATTTT.

The V gene is TRBV24-1, the J gene TRBJ1-2; D is unclear. Germline CDR1 KGHDR, CDR2 SFDVKD. The CDR3 has 15 amino acids. V was pared by 4 bases and J by 2 bases, with 13 bases between. The CDR3 bases are TGTGCCACCAGTGAGCGCGGCGGGGTGAACTATGGCTACACCTTC. It codes for CATSERGGVNYGYTF.

CDR3 loop: CASSSDRGPGNTIYF. The DNA for the CDR3 is TGTGCCAGTAGTTCGGACAGGGGGCCTGGAAACACCATATATTTT. The V and J genes are TRBV19 and TRBJ1-3, with 11 bases aligning to TRBD1. CDR1 and CDR2 from the germline V gene are LNHDA and SQIVND (reference sequence). This CDR3 is 15 amino acids long. The V gene end was trimmed by 5 bases and the J gene end by 2 bases; junction bases not matched to a gene: 2.

The CDR3 DNA follows: TGTGCCAGCAGTCAGCAGGTGAACACTGAAGCTTTCTTT. Protein sequence: CASSQQVNTEAFF. This sequence joins TRBV9 and TRBJ1-1; no firm D call. The germline V gene has CDR1 SGDLS and CDR2 YYNGEE. V was shortened by 5 bases and J by 0 bases, with 8 bases between the two germline ends. This CDR3 is built from 13 residues.

The chain combines TRBV7-2 with TRBJ2-3, with a possible D match to TRBD2 (5 bases). V lost 1 base and J lost 4, with 9 bases in between. The CDR3 consists of 14 residues. The germline gives CDR1 SGHTA, CDR2 FQGNSA. CDR3 bases: TGTGCCAGCAGCTTAGAAAGCGGACCAGATACGCAGTATTTT. Amino acids: CASSLESGPDTQYF.

This clone has a handful of counts. The J gene is TRBJ1-4, the V gene TRBV10-3, with D unresolved. This CDR3 spans 12 amino acids. CDR1 is ENHRY, CDR2 SYGVKD, per germline. V lost 6 bases, J lost 8 bases, and 10 bases lay in between. This chain's CDR3 is CAIRNVSEKLFF. The CDR3 DNA reads TGTGCCATCAGAAACGTAAGCGAAAAACTGTTTTTT.

This clone was observed a single time. This chain connects TRBV29-1 to TRBJ2-3; possible D gene TRBD2, 6 bases. CDR1 SQVTM and CDR2 ANQGSEA come from the germline V gene. V was cut by 8 bases and J by 2 bases, with 17 bases left in between. This CDR3 is built from 14 residues. CDR3 nucleotide sequence: TGCAGCTCAATCCTCCAGCGGGTCACAGATACGCAGTATTTT. Residues: CSSILQRVTDTQYF.

V gene TRBV7-7 combines with J gene TRBJ2-5; D might be TRBD2 (7 bases). V dropped 2 bases and J dropped 5 bases, with 15 bases sitting between them. CDR1 is SSHAT, CDR2 FNYEAQ, per germline (reference sequence). The CDR3 extends over 15 amino acids. This CDR3 is CASSLLLQGGETQYF. As DNA, the CDR3 is TGTGCCAGCAGCTTATTGTTACAGGGAGGGGAGACCCAGTACTTC. Looking up the rest from reference TRBV7-7 and TRBJ2-5 gives the full variable domain: GAGVSQSPRYKVTKRGQDVTLRCDPISSHATLYWYQQALGQGPEFLTYFNYEAQPDKSGLPSDRFSAERPEGSISTLTIQRTEQRDSAMYRCASSLLLQGGETQYFGPGTRLLVL.

CDR3 bases: TGTGCCAGCTCACCACTAAAACAGGGTTTAGCCAAAAACATTCAGTACTTC. This codes for CASSPLKQGLAKNIQYF. The rearrangement links TRBV18 to TRBJ2-4; a possible D gene is TRBD1 (6 bases). V shed 1 base and J shed 0 bases, with 13 bases lying between them. Looked up from germline, CDR1 is KGHSH and CDR2 is LQKENI. This CDR3 is built from 17 residues.

The CDR3 coding sequence is TGTGCCAGCAGCACGGGACTCTCCACCAACAATGAGCAGTTCTTC. It encodes CASSTGLSTNNEQFF. The V call is TRBV6-1, the J call TRBJ2-1; TRBD2 might be the D (6 bases). Germline V gives CDR1 MNHNS, CDR2 SASEGT. V lost 6 bases, J lost 5 bases, and 17 bases lay in between. The CDR3 runs to 15 residues.

The J gene is TRBJ1-1, the V gene TRBV27; possible D gene TRBD1, 6 bases. The V end lost 7 bases, the J end lost 3 bases, and 9 bases lay between the germline ends. CDR1 is MNHEY and CDR2 is SMNVEV in the germline V gene (reference sequence). This CDR3 region has 12 residues. The CDR3 DNA follows: TGTGCCAGCATGACAGGATACACTGAAGCTTTCTTT. It translates to CASMTGYTEAFF.

The chain is built from TRBV7-2 and TRBJ2-5; TRBD2 matches at 11 bases. Trimming removed 5 bases from V and 4 bases from J; junction bases left unmatched: 3. Germline V gene sequence: CDR1 SGHTA, CDR2 FQGNSA. The CDR3 is made up of 14 amino acids. The CDR3 is CASSQGLAGETQYF. The CDR3 DNA sequence: TGTGCCAGCAGCCAAGGACTAGCGGGAGAGACCCAGTACTTC.

This clone was found once. This rearrangement joins TRBV2 to TRBJ2-6; TRBD1 agrees at 7 bases. The V gene end was trimmed by 6 bases and the J gene end by 2 bases; junction bases not matched to a gene: 4. CDR3 size: 15 residues. Germline CDR1 SNHLY, CDR2 FYNNEI. CDR3 residues: CASRETGTGANVLTF. The CDR3 DNA is TGTGCCAGCAGGGAGACAGGGACTGGGGCCAACGTCCTGACTTTC.

The genes are TRBV5-6 and TRBJ2-1, with 11 nucleotides matching TRBD2. CDR3 length equals 14 residues. V trimming: 4 bases; J trimming: 9 bases; junction bases outside the gene matches: 6. Germline CDR1 SGHDT, CDR2 YYEEEE. The CDR3 reads CASSKTSGIREQFF. Written as DNA, the CDR3 is TGTGCCAGCAGCAAGACTAGCGGGATCCGTGAGCAGTTCTTC.